These T cell receptor beta chains were read from a single sample in a study of CD8 T cells in Susac syndrome. MiXCR was run by TCRdb on the immunoSEQ multiplex PCR reads, yielding one entry per CDR3 protein. The profile shows more than 110,000 distinct CDR3 sequences, 95% of them singletons. The sample taken for sequencing was CD4+ T cells from PBMCs. These receptors were taken from a human donor with Susac syndrome. The CDR3 runs from the conserved cysteine through the conserved F or W. The order of the fields is D gene, V gene, clone size, CDR3 length, J gene, CDR3 DNA, CDR3 protein. A D gene is named only where the DNA matches it firmly. Part of the rows lack a size; the others show once, few, many or a class for expanded clones.

-,TRBV5-6,-,16,TRBJ2-1,TGTGCCAGCAGCTTGGCCAGGACACACTCTCCCAATGAGCAGTTCTTC,CASSLARTHSPNEQFF
-,TRBV19,-,14,TRBJ1-1,TGTGCCAGTACCGCCCGGACGGTTTACACTGAAGCTTTCTTT,CASTARTVYTEAFF
-,TRBV6-4,-,13,TRBJ1-6,TGTGCCAGCACGGCGGTAGTGGATTCACCCCTCCACTTT,CASTAVVDSPLHF
-,TRBV4-2,once,15,TRBJ1-2,TGTGCCAGCAGCCAAGAGTTGGAAAGGGACTATGGCTACACCTTC,CASSQELERDYGYTF
TRBD2,TRBV11-2,-,18,TRBJ2-5,TGTGCCAGCAGCTTAATCAGGCGGACTAGCGGGAAATTGGAGACCCAGTACTTC,CASSLIRRTSGKLETQYF
-,TRBV6-6,-,14,TRBJ2-5,TGTGCCAGCAGTTCTTTCTTCGCACAAGAGACCCAGTACTTC,CASSSFFAQETQYF
TRBD1,TRBV5-1,-,13,TRBJ2-7,TGCGCCAGCAGCCCGACAGGGGTCTACGAGCAGTACTTC,CASSPTGVYEQYF
-,TRBV4-3,-,15,TRBJ2-3,TGCGCCAGCAGCCAACAACTCAGGACGGAGGATACGCAGTATTTT,CASSQQLRTEDTQYF
-,TRBV7-7,-,15,TRBJ2-7,TGTGCTAGCAGCTTAGCCGATAGTCCAACCTACGAGCAGTACTTC,CASSLADSPTYEQYF
-,TRBV11-2,-,15,TRBJ2-1,TGTGCCAGCAGCTATCCCGGGACTCCCTACGATGAGCAGTTCTTC,CASSYPGTPYDEQFF
-,TRBV20-1,once,14,TRBJ1-3,TGCAGTGCTCGGAGAGCAGGAACTGGAAACACCATATATTTT,CSARRAGTGNTIYF
-,TRBV29-1,-,14,TRBJ2-3,TGCAGCGTTGAATTGGGGTCCCGCACAGATACGCAGTATTTT,CSVELGSRTDTQYF
-,TRBV20-1,-,14,TRBJ1-2,TGCAGTGCTAGGCGGTCGGGGGAGCCCTATGGCTACACCTTC,CSARRSGEPYGYTF
-,TRBV4-1,-,17,TRBJ2-5,TGCGCCAGCAGCCAAGGAAGGGGCTGGTCGGCTGAAGAGACCCAGTACTTC,CASSQGRGWSAEETQYF
TRBD2,TRBV30,-,15,TRBJ2-7,TGTGCCTTCCAGCACCGGGGGGTCGGCGGCTACGAGCAGTACTTC,CAFQHRGVGGYEQYF
TRBD1,TRBV5-6,-,15,TRBJ2-5,TGTGCCAGCAGCTTGGTGAGGGACAGGGACGAGACCCAGTACTTC,CASSLVRDRDETQYF
-,TRBV7-2,-,16,TRBJ2-5,TGTGCCAGCAGCTTAGGGGTATCCCGGGGGTCCGAGACCCAGTACTTC,CASSLGVSRGSETQYF
-,TRBV30,-,11,TRBJ1-1,TGTGCCTGGAGTCGGTTCGGGGGAGCTTTCTTT,CAWSRFGGAFF
-,TRBV29-1,-,14,TRBJ1-1,TGCAGCGTTGAAGAATGGGCATCGAACACTGAAGCTTTCTTT,CSVEEWASNTEAFF
TRBD2,TRBV30,-,14,TRBJ2-2,TGTGCCTGGAATTTGCGGGAGGGCACCGGGGAGCTGTTTTTT,CAWNLREGTGELFF
-,TRBV9,-,14,TRBJ2-2,TGTGCCAGCAGCGTAGGTCAGGGAGCGGGGGAGCTGTTTTTT,CASSVGQGAGELFF
TRBD1,TRBV7-9,once,14,TRBJ1-4,TGTGCCAGCAGCTTGACGACAGGGCAGGAAAAACTGTTTTTT,CASSLTTGQEKLFF
-,TRBV12-3/TRBV12-4,-,13,TRBJ2-5,TGTGCCAGCTCCTCACAGGGACTCGAGACCCAGTACTTC,CASSSQGLETQYF
-,TRBV28,-,12,TRBJ2-7,TGTGCCAGCAGACAGAGCTCCTACGAGCAGTACTTC,CASRQSSYEQYF
-,TRBV20-1,once,13,TRBJ2-7,TGCAGTGCTGGACTATCGACAGTTAACGAGCAGTACTTC,CSAGLSTVNEQYF
-,TRBV20-1,-,15,TRBJ2-7,TGCCCTGGACCACTTGGGCGGGGGCGGACCTACGAGCAGTACTTC,CPGPLGRGRTYEQYF
-,TRBV4-3,few,13,TRBJ2-5,TGCGCCAGCAGCCAAGATCGTAAGGAGACCCAGTACTTC,CASSQDRKETQYF
-,TRBV4-2,-,15,TRBJ1-1,TGTGCCAGCAGCCAAGATAGCAGGGGAGGGACTGAAGCTTTCTTT,CASSQDSRGGTEAFF
-,TRBV7-2,-,13,TRBJ1-5,TGTGCCAGCAGCCGAGACGAGGGTCAGCCCCAGCATTTT,CASSRDEGQPQHF
-,TRBV4-1,-,17,TRBJ2-2,TGCGCCAGCAGCCAAGTTTTACGACCTCGAGACACCGGGGAGCTGTTTTTT,CASSQVLRPRDTGELFF
TRBD2,TRBV28,-,17,TRBJ2-7,TGTGCCAGCAGTTTATTGGCCCTAGCGGGGGGGCTCGGCGAGCAGTACTTC,CASSLLALAGGLGEQYF
-,TRBV3-1,-,14,TRBJ2-3,TGTGCCAGCAGCCTACCTCGATCCACAGATACGCAGTATTTT,CASSLPRSTDTQYF
TRBD1,TRBV4-2,-,15,TRBJ1-6,TGTGCCAGCAGCCAAGTACAGGGGAGCAATTCACCCCTCCACTTT,CASSQVQGSNSPLHF
TRBD2,TRBV29-1,-,14,TRBJ2-5,TGCAGCGTTGAAGGCACTAGCGACCAAGAGACCCAGTACTTC,CSVEGTSDQETQYF
-,TRBV5-6,-,14,TRBJ1-2,TGTGCCAGCAGCTTGGGACAGGCTACTGGTGGCTACACCTTC,CASSLGQATGGYTF
-,TRBV6-2/TRBV6-3,-,13,TRBJ1-2,TGTGCCAGCAGTTACTCGGACAACTATGGCTACACCTTC,CASSYSDNYGYTF
-,TRBV4-3,-,16,TRBJ1-5,TGCGCCAGCAGCCAAGTTTGGTCTGGGAACAATCAGCCCCAGCATTTT,CASSQVWSGNNQPQHF
-,TRBV23-1,-,16,TRBJ2-7,TGCGCCAGCAGTGAACCTTCCCGACCCGTCTCCTACGAGCAGTACTTC,CASSEPSRPVSYEQYF
-,TRBV18,-,14,TRBJ1-4,TGTGCCAGCTCACCTATGAGGGTTACTGAAAAACTGTTTTTT,CASSPMRVTEKLFF
-,TRBV5-1,-,14,TRBJ1-2,TGCGCCAGCAGCTTGGCCGAAGTGACCTATGGCTACACCTTC,CASSLAEVTYGYTF
-,TRBV28,once,11,TRBJ1-1,TGTGCCAGCAGCCGGTACACTGAAGCTTTCTTT,CASSRYTEAFF
-,TRBV20-1,-,12,TRBJ2-3,TGCAGTGCTAGCACCCGCACAGATACGCAGTATTTT,CSASTRTDTQYF
-,TRBV12-3/TRBV12-4,-,13,TRBJ2-7,TGTGCCAGCAGTTCACGACCAGACGACGAGCAGTACTTC,CASSSRPDDEQYF
-,TRBV7-9,-,16,TRBJ1-6,TGTGCCAGCAGCCTGATGGTGGGATCCTATAATTCACCCCTCCACTTT,CASSLMVGSYNSPLHF
TRBD1,TRBV29-1,-,14,TRBJ1-4,TGCAGCGTAGCTACCGGGACAGGGGGCGTGAAACTGTTTTTT,CSVATGTGGVKLFF
-,TRBV4-2,-,13,TRBJ2-7,TGTGCCAGCAGCCAGTCAGGGGAATACGAGCAGTACTTC,CASSQSGEYEQYF
-,TRBV12-3/TRBV12-4,-,12,TRBJ1-2,TGTGCCAGCAGTTTAGCTCGGTTTGGCTACACCTTC,CASSLARFGYTF